Below, 16 T cell receptor beta chains from the same sample are listed, as sequenced in a study of blood T cell repertoires in COVID-19. Profiling relied on immunoSEQ multiplex PCR, and the TCRdb table lists in-frame clones only, not all of them. The sample has fewer than 95,000 clones, 87% seen once. The sequenced sample consisted of peripheral blood. The receptors were sampled from a male donor with acute or convalescent COVID-19.

The rearrangement joins TRBV6-5 to TRBJ1-4; maybe TRBD1 (6 bases). Germline CDR1 is MNHEY and CDR2 is SVGAGI. The V end lost 6 bases, the J end lost 3 bases, and 8 bases lay between the germline ends. The CDR3 consists of 13 residues. CDR3 nucleotides: TGTGCCAGCAGACGGACAGCTAATGAAAAACTGTTTTTT. It specifies CASRRTANEKLFF.

The genes are TRBV5-8 and TRBJ1-1; a weak D match, TRBD1 (5 bases). CDR1 SGHTS and CDR2 YDEGEE come from the germline V gene. This CDR3 is 13 amino acids long. Deletions cut 0 bases from V and 7 bases from J, with 10 bases between. The CDR3 sequence: CASSLGGVYEAFF. CDR3 DNA: TGTGCCAGCAGCTTGGGGGGGGTTTATGAAGCTTTCTTT.

Ten or more counts support this clone. The gene calls are TRBV7-3 and TRBJ2-7; 12 nucleotides agree with TRBD2. The CDR3 extends over 15 amino acids. The trim removed 2 bases at V and 2 bases at J, leaving 1 base unmatched. Germline CDR1 SGHTA, CDR2 FQGTGA. CDR3 bases: TGTGCCAGCAGCTTATCTAGCGGGGGGGCCTACGAGCAGTACTTC. The encoded protein is CASSLSSGGAYEQYF.

This clone has more than one count but fewer than ten. The rearrangement joins TRBV4-1 to TRBJ2-5, with TRBD1 matching 10 bases. The CDR3 is 15 amino acids. V lost 0 bases, J lost 3 bases, and 1 base stayed unmatched. Looked up from germline, CDR1 is MGHRA and CDR2 is YSYEKL. The CDR3 region is CASSQDGTGEETQYF. CDR3 DNA: TGCGCCAGCAGCCAAGATGGGACAGGGGAAGAGACCCAGTACTTC.

CDR3 sequence (DNA): TGTGCCAGCAGTGAACACCCAGCGGCTTTCTTT. Protein product: CASSEHPAAFF. The genes are TRBV2 and TRBJ1-1, with D uncertain. V lost 2 bases and J 11 bases, leaving 9 bases between the germline ends. Germline V gene lookup returns CDR1 SNHLY and CDR2 FYNNEI. The CDR3 spans 11 residues.

The rearrangement joins TRBV6-4 to TRBJ1-2; 7 nucleotides match TRBD1. The CDR3 has 14 amino acids. From germline, CDR1 is MRHNA and CDR2 SNTAGT. Germline trimming cut 5 bases from V and 4 bases from J; bases unmatched to any gene: 7. CDR3 nucleotide sequence: TGTGCCAGCAGTCCCCGGGCAGGGGGCTATGGCTACACCTTC. Translated, it gives CASSPRAGGYGYTF.

This clone was recorded only once. The J gene is TRBJ1-5, the V gene TRBV30, with 7 bases fitting TRBD1. Germline V gives CDR1 GTSNPN, CDR2 SVGIG (reference sequence). J gave up 5 bases and V 2 bases, and 6 bases lay outside the gene matches. This CDR3 is built from 14 residues. This CDR3 is CAWSPNRGYQPQHF. The CDR3, as DNA: TGTGCCTGGAGTCCGAACAGGGGTTATCAGCCCCAGCATTTT.

The chain carries TRBV28 and TRBJ1-2; a weak D match, TRBD1 (5 bases). Germline CDR1 and CDR2: MDHEN and SYDVKM. The CDR3 extends over 15 amino acids. Trimming removed 4 bases at V and 5 bases at J, with 17 bases between. CDR3 coding DNA: TGTGCCAGCAGTTCCCCCCCGGAGGGGCCTTATGGCTACACCTTC. Translating it yields CASSSPPEGPYGYTF.

The chain joins TRBV15 to TRBJ2-5, with D possibly being TRBD1 (5 bases). This CDR3 contains 14 residues. The V and J ends lost 3 bases and 1 base respectively, with 9 bases between them. Germline assignment: CDR1 LNHNV and CDR2 YYDKDF (reference sequence). The CDR3 region is CATSRDKVQETQYF. Here the CDR3 DNA reads TGTGCCACCAGCAGGGACAAGGTCCAAGAGACCCAGTACTTC. Full variable domain (remainder filled in from reference TRBV15 and TRBJ2-5): DAMVIQNPRYQVTQFGKPVTLSCSQTLNHNVMYWYQQKSSQAPKLLFHYYDKDFNNEADTPDNFQSRRPNTSFCFLDIRSPGLGDTAMYLCATSRDKVQETQYFGPGTRLLVL.

The chain carries TRBV24-1 and TRBJ1-5; D is possibly TRBD1 (6 bases). The V end lost 9 bases, the J end lost 3 bases, and 17 bases lay between the germline ends. Germline V gene sequence: CDR1 KGHDR, CDR2 SFDVKD. The CDR3 totals 15 residues. The CDR3 protein is CATRLLGADNQPQHF. The CDR3 nucleotides read TGTGCCACCCGCCTGTTGGGGGCCGACAATCAGCCCCAGCATTTT.

In this sample, this clone turned up once. V gene TRBV2 combines with J gene TRBJ2-5; 13 bases agree with TRBD2. The J segment lost 4 bases and the V segment lost 7 bases, leaving 3 bases of the junction unmatched. Germline CDR1 is SNHLY and CDR2 is FYNNEI. The CDR3 covers 14 residues. This CDR3 is CASTRLAGGETQYF. The CDR3 DNA is TGTGCCAGCACTAGACTAGCGGGGGGAGAGACCCAGTACTTC.

The chain couples TRBV7-2 to TRBJ2-3; 9 positions agree with TRBD2. CDR3 length equals 16 residues. CDR1 SGHTA and CDR2 FQGNSA come from the germline V gene. Trimming removed 0 bases from V and 4 bases from J; junction bases left unmatched: 5. This CDR3 is CASSLAPAGGSDTQYF. The CDR3 nucleotides read TGTGCCAGCAGCTTAGCTCCAGCGGGGGGCTCAGATACGCAGTATTTT.

V gene TRBV15 combines with J gene TRBJ2-2; 10 bases agree with TRBD2. This CDR3 spans 17 amino acids. The germline gives CDR1 LNHNV, CDR2 YYDKDF (reference sequence). The J segment lost 3 bases and the V segment lost 2 bases, leaving 6 bases of the junction unmatched. The CDR3 sequence: CATSRTLAGTHTGELFF. For the CDR3, the DNA is TGTGCCACCAGCAGAACACTAGCGGGGACCCACACCGGGGAGCTGTTTTTT.

The J gene is TRBJ1-1, the V gene TRBV25-1, with TRBD1 matching over 7 bases. With 4 bases clipped from V and 10 bases from J, the junction kept 6 bases outside the gene matches. Germline-derived CDR1 and CDR2 are MGHDK and SYGVNS. The CDR3 runs 12 residues. The CDR3 spells CASSGQGRLAFF. CDR3 coding DNA: TGTGCCAGCAGTGGACAGGGTCGGTTAGCTTTCTTT.

The genes are TRBV5-1 and TRBJ1-1; unclear D gene. The CDR3 contains 13 residues. Trimming left V 2 bases short and J 3 bases short, with 8 bases between. Germline V lookup: CDR1 SGHRS, CDR2 YFSETQ. The CDR3 here is CASSFDWDTEAFF. The CDR3 nucleotides read TGCGCCAGCAGCTTCGACTGGGACACTGAAGCTTTCTTT.

The rearrangement uses TRBV7-2 and TRBJ2-2; possible D gene TRBD2, 7 bases. In germline, CDR1 is SGHTA, CDR2 FQGNSA. The CDR3 length is 18 residues. V shed 4 bases and J shed 1 base, with 19 bases lying between them. CDR3 region: CASSSQGGASWNTGELFF. CDR3 sequence (DNA): TGTGCCAGCAGCTCCCAAGGGGGGGCTTCCTGGAACACCGGGGAGCTGTTTTTT.